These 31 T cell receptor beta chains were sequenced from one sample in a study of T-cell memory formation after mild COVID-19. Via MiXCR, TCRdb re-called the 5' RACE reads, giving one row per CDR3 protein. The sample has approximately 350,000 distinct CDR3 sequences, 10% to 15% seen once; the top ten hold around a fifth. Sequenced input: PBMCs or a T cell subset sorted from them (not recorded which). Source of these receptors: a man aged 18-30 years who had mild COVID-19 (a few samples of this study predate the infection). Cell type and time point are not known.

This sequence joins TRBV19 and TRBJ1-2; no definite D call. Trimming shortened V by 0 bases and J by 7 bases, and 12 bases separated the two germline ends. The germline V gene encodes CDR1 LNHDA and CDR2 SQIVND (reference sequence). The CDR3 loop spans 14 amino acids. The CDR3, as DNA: TGTGCCAGTAGTATAGATCGCCGAGGGATTGGCTACACCTTC. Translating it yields CASSIDRRGIGYTF.

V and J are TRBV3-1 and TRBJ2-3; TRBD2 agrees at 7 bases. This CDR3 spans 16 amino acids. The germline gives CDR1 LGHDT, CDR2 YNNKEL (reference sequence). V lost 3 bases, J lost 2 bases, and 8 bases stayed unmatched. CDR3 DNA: TGTGCCAGCAGCCAGAACCCCAGCGGGACCACAGATACGCAGTATTTT. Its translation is CASSQNPSGTTDTQYF.

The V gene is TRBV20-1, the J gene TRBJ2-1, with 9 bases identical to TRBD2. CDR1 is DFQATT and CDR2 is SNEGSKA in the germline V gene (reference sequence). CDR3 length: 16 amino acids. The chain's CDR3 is CSGRGGGAYAYNEQFF. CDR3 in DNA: TGCAGCGGCAGAGGCGGGGGGGCCTACGCCTACAATGAGCAGTTCTTC.

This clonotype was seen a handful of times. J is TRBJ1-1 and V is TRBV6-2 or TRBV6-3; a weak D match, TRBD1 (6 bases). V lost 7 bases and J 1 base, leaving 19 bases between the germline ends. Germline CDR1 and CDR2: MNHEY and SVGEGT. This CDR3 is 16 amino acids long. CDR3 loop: CASKGGTTGKNTEAFF. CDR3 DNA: TGTGCCAGCAAAGGGGGGACGACTGGGAAGAACACTGAAGCTTTCTTT.

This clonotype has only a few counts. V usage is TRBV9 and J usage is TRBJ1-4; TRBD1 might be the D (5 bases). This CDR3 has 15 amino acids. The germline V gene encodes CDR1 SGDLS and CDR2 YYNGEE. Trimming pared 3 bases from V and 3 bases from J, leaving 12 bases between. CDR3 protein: CASSGGPEANEKLFF. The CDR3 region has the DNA TGTGCCAGCAGCGGGGGCCCTGAGGCTAATGAAAAACTGTTTTTT.

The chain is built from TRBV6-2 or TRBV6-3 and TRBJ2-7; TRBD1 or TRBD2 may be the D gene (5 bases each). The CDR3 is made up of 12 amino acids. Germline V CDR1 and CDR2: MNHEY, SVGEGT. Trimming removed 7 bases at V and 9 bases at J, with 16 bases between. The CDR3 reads CASNEPRGRQYV. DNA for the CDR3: TGTGCCAGCAACGAGCCGAGGGGACGGCAGTACGTC.

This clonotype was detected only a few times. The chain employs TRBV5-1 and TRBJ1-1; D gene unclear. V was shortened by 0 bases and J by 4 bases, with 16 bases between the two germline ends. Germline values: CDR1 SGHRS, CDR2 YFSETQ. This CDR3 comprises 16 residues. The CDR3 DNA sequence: TGCGCCAGCAGCTTGGATCCCCAGAGAGGCCGCACTGAAGCTTTCTTT. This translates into CASSLDPQRGRTEAFF.

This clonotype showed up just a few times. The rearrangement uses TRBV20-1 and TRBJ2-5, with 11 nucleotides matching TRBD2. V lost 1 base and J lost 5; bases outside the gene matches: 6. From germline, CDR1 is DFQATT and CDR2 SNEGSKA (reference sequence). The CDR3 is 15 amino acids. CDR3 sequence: CSARGMTSGEETQYF. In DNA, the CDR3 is TGCAGTGCTAGAGGGATGACTAGCGGGGAGGAGACCCAGTACTTC.

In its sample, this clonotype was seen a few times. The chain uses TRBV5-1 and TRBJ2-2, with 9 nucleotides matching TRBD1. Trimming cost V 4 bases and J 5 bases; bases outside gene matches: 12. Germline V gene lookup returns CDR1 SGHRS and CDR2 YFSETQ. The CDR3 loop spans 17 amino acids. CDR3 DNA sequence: TGCGCCAGCAGCGCAAACCCCGGGACAGGGCTAACCGGGGAGCTGTTTTTT. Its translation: CASSANPGTGLTGELFF.

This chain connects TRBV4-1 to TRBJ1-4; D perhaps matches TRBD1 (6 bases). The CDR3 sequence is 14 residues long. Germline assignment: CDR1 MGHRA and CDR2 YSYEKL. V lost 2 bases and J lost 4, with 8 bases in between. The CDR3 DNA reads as TGCGCCAGCAGCCAAACAGGGCTTAATGAAAAACTGTTTTTT. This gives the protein CASSQTGLNEKLFF.

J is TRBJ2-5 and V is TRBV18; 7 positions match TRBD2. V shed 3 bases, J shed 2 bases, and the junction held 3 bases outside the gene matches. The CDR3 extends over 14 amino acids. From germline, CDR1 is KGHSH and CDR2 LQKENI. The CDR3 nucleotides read TGTGCCAGCTCACCGCGGGGGACTCAAGAGACCCAGTACTTC. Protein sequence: CASSPRGTQETQYF.

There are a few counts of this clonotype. DNA for the CDR3: TGTGCCAGCACACCCGGGACGGGCTCCTACAATGAGCAGTTCTTC. Translation: CASTPGTGSYNEQFF. The chain couples TRBV11-2 to TRBJ2-1; the D gene could be TRBD1 or TRBD2 (5 bases each). Germline CDR1 reads SGHAT; CDR2 reads FQNNGV. V was cut by 7 bases and J by 0 bases, with 13 bases left in between. The CDR3 spans 15 residues.

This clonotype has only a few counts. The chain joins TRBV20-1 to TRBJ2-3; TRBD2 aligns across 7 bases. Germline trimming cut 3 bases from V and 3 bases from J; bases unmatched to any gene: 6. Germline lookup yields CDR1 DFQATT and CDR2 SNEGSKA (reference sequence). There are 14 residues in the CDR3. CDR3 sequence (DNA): TGCAGTGCTAGGCTGACTAGCCCGACAGATACGCAGTATTTT. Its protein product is CSARLTSPTDTQYF.

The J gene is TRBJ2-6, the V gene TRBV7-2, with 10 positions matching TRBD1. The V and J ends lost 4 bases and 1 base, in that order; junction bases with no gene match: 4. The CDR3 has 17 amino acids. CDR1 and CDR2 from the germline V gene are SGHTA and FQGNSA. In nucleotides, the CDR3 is TGTGCCAGCAGCTCCCGGGACAGGGGTTCTGGGGCCAACGTCCTGACTTTC. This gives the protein CASSSRDRGSGANVLTF.

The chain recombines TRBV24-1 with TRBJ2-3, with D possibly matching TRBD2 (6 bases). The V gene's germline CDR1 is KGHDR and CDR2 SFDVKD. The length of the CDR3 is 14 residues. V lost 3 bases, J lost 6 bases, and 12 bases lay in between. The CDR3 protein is CATSDAGRPDTQYF. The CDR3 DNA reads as TGTGCCACCAGTGATGCGGGACGTCCGGATACGCAGTATTTT.

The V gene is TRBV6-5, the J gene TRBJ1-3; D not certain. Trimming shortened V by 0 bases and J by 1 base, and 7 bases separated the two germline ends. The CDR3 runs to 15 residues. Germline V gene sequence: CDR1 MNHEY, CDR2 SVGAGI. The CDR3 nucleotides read TGTGCCAGCAGTTACTCTACTCAGTCTGGAAACACCATATATTTT. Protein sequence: CASSYSTQSGNTIYF.

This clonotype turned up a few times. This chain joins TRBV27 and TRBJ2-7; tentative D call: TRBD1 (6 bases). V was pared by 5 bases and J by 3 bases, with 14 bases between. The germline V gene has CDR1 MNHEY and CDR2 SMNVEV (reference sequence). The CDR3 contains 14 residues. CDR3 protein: CASSGGRGIYEQYF. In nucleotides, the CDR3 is TGTGCCAGCAGTGGTGGCAGGGGCATCTACGAGCAGTACTTC.

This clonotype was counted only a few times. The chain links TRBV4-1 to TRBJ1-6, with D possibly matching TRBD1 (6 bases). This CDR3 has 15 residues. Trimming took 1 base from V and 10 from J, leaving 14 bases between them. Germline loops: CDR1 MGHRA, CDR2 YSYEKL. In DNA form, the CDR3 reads TGCGCCAGCAGCCAAGGAGGGGGGCTGGTCTCACCCCTCCACTTT. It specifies CASSQGGGLVSPLHF.

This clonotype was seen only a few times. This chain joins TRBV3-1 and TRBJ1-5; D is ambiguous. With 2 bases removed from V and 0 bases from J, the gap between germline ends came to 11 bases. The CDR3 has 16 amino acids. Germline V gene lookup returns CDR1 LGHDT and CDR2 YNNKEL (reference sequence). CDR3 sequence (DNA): TGTGCCAGCAGCCAAAAGTTGGGGAGTAGCAATCAGCCCCAGCATTTT. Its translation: CASSQKLGSSNQPQHF.

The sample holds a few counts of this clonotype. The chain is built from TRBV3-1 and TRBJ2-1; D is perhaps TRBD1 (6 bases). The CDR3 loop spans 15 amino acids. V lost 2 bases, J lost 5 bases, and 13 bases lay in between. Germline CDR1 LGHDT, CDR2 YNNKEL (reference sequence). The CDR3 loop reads CASSQTGSRDNEQFF. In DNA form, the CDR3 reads TGTGCCAGCAGCCAAACAGGGTCCCGCGACAATGAGCAGTTCTTC.

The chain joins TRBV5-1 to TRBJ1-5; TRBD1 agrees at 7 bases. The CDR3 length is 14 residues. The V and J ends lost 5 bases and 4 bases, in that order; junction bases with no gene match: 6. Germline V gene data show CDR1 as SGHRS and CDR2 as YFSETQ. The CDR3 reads CASSTGTENQPQHF. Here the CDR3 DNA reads TGCGCCAGCAGTACCGGGACAGAGAATCAGCCCCAGCATTTT.

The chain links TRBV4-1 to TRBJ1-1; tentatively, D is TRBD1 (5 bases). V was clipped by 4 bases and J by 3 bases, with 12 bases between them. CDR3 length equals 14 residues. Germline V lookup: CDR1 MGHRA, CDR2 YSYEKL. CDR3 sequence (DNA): TGCGCCAGCAGCCGGGGGACGGGGTACACTGAAGCTTTCTTT. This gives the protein CASSRGTGYTEAFF.

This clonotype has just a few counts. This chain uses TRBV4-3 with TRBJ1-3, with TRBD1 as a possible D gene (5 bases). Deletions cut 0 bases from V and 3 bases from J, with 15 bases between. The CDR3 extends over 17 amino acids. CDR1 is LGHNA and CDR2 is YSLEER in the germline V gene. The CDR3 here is CASSQDVWGDHGNTIYF. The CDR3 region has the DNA TGCGCCAGCAGCCAAGATGTTTGGGGGGACCATGGAAACACCATATATTTT.

The CDR3 DNA reads TGTGCCAGCAGTCAGCCGGTGGCAGTCTATGGCTACACCTTC. Its protein product is CASSQPVAVYGYTF. This chain uses TRBV6-6 with TRBJ1-2; D remains unclear. The CDR3 totals 14 residues. Germline values: CDR1 MNHNY, CDR2 SVGAGI (reference sequence). V was clipped by 5 bases and J by 4 bases, with 14 bases between them.

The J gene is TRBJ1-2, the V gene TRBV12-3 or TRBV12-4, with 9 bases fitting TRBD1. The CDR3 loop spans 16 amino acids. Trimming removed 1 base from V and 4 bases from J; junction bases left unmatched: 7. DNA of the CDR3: TGTGCCAGCAGTTTAGGTCCGGGACAGGGTCGCTATGGCTACACCTTC. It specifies CASSLGPGQGRYGYTF.

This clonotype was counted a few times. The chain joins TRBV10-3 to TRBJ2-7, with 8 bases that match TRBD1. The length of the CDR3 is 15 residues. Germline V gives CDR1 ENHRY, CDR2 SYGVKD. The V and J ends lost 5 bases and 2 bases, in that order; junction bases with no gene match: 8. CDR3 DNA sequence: TGTGCCATCAGTCCCTCCGACAGGGGAGCCTACGAGCAGTACTTC. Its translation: CAISPSDRGAYEQYF.

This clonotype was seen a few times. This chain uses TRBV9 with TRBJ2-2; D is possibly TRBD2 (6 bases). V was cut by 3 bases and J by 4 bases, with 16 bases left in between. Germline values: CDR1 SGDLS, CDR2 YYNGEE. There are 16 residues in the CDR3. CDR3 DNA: TGTGCCAGCAGCGCGAGACTAGTGGGGGGCACCGGGGAGCTGTTTTTT. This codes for CASSARLVGGTGELFF.

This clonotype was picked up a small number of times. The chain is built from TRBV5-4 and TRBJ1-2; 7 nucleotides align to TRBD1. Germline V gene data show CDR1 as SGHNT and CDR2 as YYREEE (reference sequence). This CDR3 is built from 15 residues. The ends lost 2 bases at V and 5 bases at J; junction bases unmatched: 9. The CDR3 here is CASSLLGQALYGYTF. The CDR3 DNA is TGTGCCAGCAGCTTACTAGGACAGGCATTATATGGCTACACCTTC.

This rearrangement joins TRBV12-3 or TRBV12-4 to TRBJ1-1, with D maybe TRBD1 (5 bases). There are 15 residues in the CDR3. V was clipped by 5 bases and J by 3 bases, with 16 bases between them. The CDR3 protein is CASSPRRGSYTEAFF. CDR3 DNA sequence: TGTGCCAGCAGTCCTCGGCGGGGGAGTTACACTGAAGCTTTCTTT.

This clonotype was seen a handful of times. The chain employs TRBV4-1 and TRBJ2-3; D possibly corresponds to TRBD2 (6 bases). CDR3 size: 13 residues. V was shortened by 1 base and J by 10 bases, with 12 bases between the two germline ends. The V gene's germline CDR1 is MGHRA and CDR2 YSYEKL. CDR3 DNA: TGCGCCAGCAGCCAAGGGGGTCGGGACTCGCAGTATTTT. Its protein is CASSQGGRDSQYF.

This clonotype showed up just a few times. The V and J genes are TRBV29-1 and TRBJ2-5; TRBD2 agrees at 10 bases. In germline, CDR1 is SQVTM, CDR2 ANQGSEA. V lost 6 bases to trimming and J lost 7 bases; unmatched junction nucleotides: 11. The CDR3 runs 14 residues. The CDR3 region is CSVEEGTSVGTQYF. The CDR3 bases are TGCAGCGTCGAGGAGGGGACTAGCGTTGGGACCCAGTACTTC.